This TCR beta chain is from a study of T cell repertoires in cytomegalovirus infection. Study information: Used in the study were CMV epitopes, some recently identified and HLA-C-restricted, others well-studied and HLA-B-restricted. Indications of both CMV infection and matching HLA type were provided by public TCR beta signatures. The study, taken as a whole, reports: Clonotype analysis showed dominance of the ex vivo response by HLA-C-restricted CMV-specific TCR beta clonotypes. Accumulated public TCR beta family frequency recognized individuals carrying CMV together with the relevant HLA.

TCRdb re-called the reads with MiXCR, one entry per CDR3 protein. The data hold around 430,000 distinct CDR3 sequences, with approximately 40% observed a single time. The germline V gene has CDR1 MNHNS and CDR2 SASEGT. V was pared by 1 base and J by 5 bases, with 4 bases of the junction left unmatched. The CDR3 is 14 amino acids. Of note for this clonotype: What it binds is unknown.

This TCR was sampled from a human donor in good health (CMV status not recorded). Some clones in this sample may be carry-over from other donors' samples. V gene TRBV6-1 combines with J gene TRBJ2-7, with 8 bases identical to TRBD1. Sequences were derived from cultured PBMCs, sampled from culture after CMV antigen stimulation. CDR3 in amino acids: CASSEEQGVDEQYF. Written as DNA, the CDR3 is TGTGCCAGCAGTGAAGAACAGGGGGTGGACGAGCAGTACTTC.